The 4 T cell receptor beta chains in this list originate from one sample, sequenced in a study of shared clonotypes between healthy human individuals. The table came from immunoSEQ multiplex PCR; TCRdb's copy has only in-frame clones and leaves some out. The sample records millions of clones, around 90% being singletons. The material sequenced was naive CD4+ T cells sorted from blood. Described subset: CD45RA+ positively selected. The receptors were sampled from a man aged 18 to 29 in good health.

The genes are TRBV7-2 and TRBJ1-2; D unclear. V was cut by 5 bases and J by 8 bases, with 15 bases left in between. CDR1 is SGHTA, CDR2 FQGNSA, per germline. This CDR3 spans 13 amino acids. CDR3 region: CASSTGEVGGYTF. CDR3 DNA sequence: TGTGCCAGCAGCACCGGGGAGGTGGGAGGCTACACCTTC.

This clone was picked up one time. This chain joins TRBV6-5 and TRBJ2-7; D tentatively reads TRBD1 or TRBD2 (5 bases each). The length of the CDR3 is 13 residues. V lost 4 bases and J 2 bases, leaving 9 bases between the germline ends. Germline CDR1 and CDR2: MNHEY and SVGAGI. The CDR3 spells CASSSGATYEQYF. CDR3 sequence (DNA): TGTGCCAGCAGTTCCGGGGCGACCTACGAGCAGTACTTC.

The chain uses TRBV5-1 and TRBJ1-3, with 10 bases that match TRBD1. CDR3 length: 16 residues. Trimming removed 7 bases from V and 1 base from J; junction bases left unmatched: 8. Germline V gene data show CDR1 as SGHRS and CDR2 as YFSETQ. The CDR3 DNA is TGCGCCAGCGCGAGGGACAGGGGACAATCTGGAAACACCATATATTTT. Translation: CASARDRGQSGNTIYF.

CDR3 residues: CASSQTGGASETQYF. CDR3 DNA sequence: TGTGCCAGCAGCCAGACGGGGGGGGCCTCCGAGACCCAGTACTTC. The rearrangement joins TRBV4-2 to TRBJ2-5; TRBD2 aligns across 8 bases. Germline assignment: CDR1 LGHNA and CDR2 YNFKEQ. This CDR3 comprises 15 residues. Unmatched junction bases numbered 8, after V lost 3 bases and J lost 5 bases.